One TCR beta chain is described in this entry. Seattle cases were enrolled at active infection and followed longitudinally. These data belong to a study of blood T cell repertoires in COVID-19. Study background: Some COVID-19 samples were acute and others convalescent; all came from the United States, Italy and Spain. The cDNA or gDNA used as material had been derived from T cells, B-cell-depleted T cells, or PBMCs.

Trimming took 8 bases from V and 2 from J, leaving 13 bases between them. The CDR3 sequence is 14 residues long. Germline-derived CDR1 and CDR2 are MNHEY and SVGAGI. TCRdb keeps only in-frame clones here, not all; method: immunoSEQ multiplex PCR. In the table there are 150,000 to 200,000 clones, 85% to 95% of which are singletons. The sample taken for sequencing was peripheral blood. This TCR was recovered from a woman in her fifties or sixties with COVID-19, enrolled during active disease. The chain carries TRBV6-5 and TRBJ1-5; D ambiguous. The CDR3 DNA sequence: TGTGCCAGCTCGGTTGAGCTTGGCAATCAGCCCCAGCATTTT. Its translation: CASSVELGNQPQHF.